The 16 T cell receptor beta chains presented below share a single source sample, sequenced in a study of post-analysis software for immune sequencing data. The authors incorporated unique molecular identifiers into the TCR beta cDNA libraries. TCRdb reanalysed the PCR reads using MiXCR and keeps one entry per CDR3 protein. The data hold roughly 800,000 distinct CDR3 sequences, with approximately 53% observed a single time. Whole-study findings and limits: Controls had lower frequencies than patients of about 5 TRBV segments, which included TRBV5-6, TRBV5-1 and TRBV20-1.

These receptors lack a known antigen. Sequencing was done on a sample of blood. The receptors derive from a girl between 5 and 17 years old with multiple sclerosis.

This clonotype has only a few counts. The chain carries TRBV5-1 and TRBJ2-1; TRBD2 matches 10 bases. The CDR3 extends over 13 amino acids. Germline V CDR1 and CDR2: SGHRS, YFSETQ. The V and J ends lost 7 bases and 6 bases, in that order; junction bases with no gene match: 4. CDR3 nucleotide sequence: TGCGCCAGCGGACTAGCGGCTCCCAATGAGCAGTTCTTC. Protein: CASGLAAPNEQFF.

The J gene is TRBJ1-2, the V gene TRBV9; D is undetermined. The CDR3 consists of 15 residues. Between the trimmed V and J ends, which lost 0 bases and 4 bases, there was a span of 13 bases. The germline V gene has CDR1 SGDLS and CDR2 YYNGEE. The CDR3 here is CASSVDDLVSYGYTF. CDR3 DNA sequence: TGTGCCAGCAGCGTAGATGACCTAGTAAGCTATGGCTACACCTTC.

The chain recombines TRBV20-1 with TRBJ2-7; 11 bases fit TRBD2. Germline V gene lookup returns CDR1 DFQATT and CDR2 SNEGSKA (reference sequence). The CDR3 totals 18 residues. Trimming cost V 0 bases and J 0 bases; bases outside gene matches: 10. The CDR3 DNA is TGCAGTGCTAGAGAGAAAACCGGGACTAGCGGAGGCTCCTACGAGCAGTACTTC. This encodes CSAREKTGTSGGSYEQYF.

The chain combines TRBV14 with TRBJ2-1, with TRBD2 matching over 7 bases. Germline values: CDR1 SGHDN, CDR2 FVKESK. V was pared by 4 bases and J by 4 bases, with 10 bases of the junction left unmatched. The CDR3 is made up of 16 amino acids. The CDR3 protein is CASSPWGGSSYNEQFF. The CDR3 DNA reads as TGTGCCAGCAGCCCCTGGGGCGGGAGTTCTTACAATGAGCAGTTCTTC.

This clonotype was observed a handful of times. The chain employs TRBV12-3 or TRBV12-4 and TRBJ1-2; no clear D. This CDR3 region has 12 residues. V lost 3 bases and J 8 bases, leaving 10 bases between the germline ends. The CDR3 bases are TGTGCCAGCAGTTTTAGTTCGATCGGCTACACCTTC. The encoded protein is CASSFSSIGYTF.

This chain uses TRBV29-1 with TRBJ2-4, with D perhaps assigned TRBD1 or TRBD2 (5 bases each). The CDR3 is made up of 12 amino acids. Trimming removed 6 bases at V and 6 bases at J, with 12 bases between. Germline lookup yields CDR1 SQVTM and CDR2 ANQGSEA. For the CDR3, the DNA is TGCAGCGTCCTATCCGGGACAAACATTCAGTACTTC. This codes for CSVLSGTNIQYF. The variable domain in full, completed from reference TRBV29-1 and TRBJ2-4, reads SAVISQKPSRDICQRGTSLTIQCQVDSQVTMMFWYRQQPGQSLTLIATANQGSEATYESGFVIDKFPISRPNLTFSTLTVSNMSPEDSSIYLCSVLSGTNIQYFGAGTRLSVL.

The rearrangement uses TRBV20-1 and TRBJ2-1, with 8 bases matching TRBD2. CDR1 DFQATT and CDR2 SNEGSKA come from the germline V gene (reference sequence). CDR3 length: 19 amino acids. V shed 6 bases and J 1 base; nucleotides not matched to a gene: 20. Written as DNA, the CDR3 is TGCAGTGCCCGGAGTTTCGGCGGGAGGTCCTCGTCATCCTACAATGAGCAGTTCTTC. Its protein product is CSARSFGGRSSSSYNEQFF.

V gene TRBV12-3 or TRBV12-4 combines with J gene TRBJ2-5; 7 nucleotides agree with TRBD2. With 6 bases clipped from V and 1 base from J, the junction kept 5 bases outside the gene matches. This CDR3 spans 14 amino acids. The chain's CDR3 is CASSRSGVQETQYF. CDR3 sequence (DNA): TGTGCCAGCAGCCGGAGCGGGGTCCAAGAGACCCAGTACTTC.

V is TRBV4-2 and J is TRBJ2-1; D gene uncertain. The CDR3 extends over 15 amino acids. In germline, CDR1 is LGHNA, CDR2 YNFKEQ. V lost 4 bases to trimming and J lost 2 bases, with 12 bases between them. CDR3: CASSLVRSTYNEQFF. The CDR3 region has the DNA TGTGCCAGCAGCCTCGTTCGGTCTACCTACAATGAGCAGTTCTTC.

The chain combines TRBV7-2 with TRBJ2-7; 7 bases match TRBD1. This CDR3 region has 14 residues. Germline CDR1 SGHTA, CDR2 FQGNSA. The J segment lost 2 bases and the V segment lost 3 bases, leaving 4 bases of the junction unmatched. In DNA form, the CDR3 reads TGTGCCAGCAGCTTCGGGGACAGAACCTACGAGCAGTACTTC. Amino acids: CASSFGDRTYEQYF.

With respect to this clonotype: Relative to the germline gene, one junction end is altered; a read error may explain this. The chain links TRBV12-3 or TRBV12-4 to TRBJ1-5; no clear D gene. The CDR3 length is 14 residues. CDR3 DNA: TGTGCCAGCAGTTTAAGCATTAGCAGTCAGCCCCAGCATTTT. This translates into CASSLSISSQPQHF.

There are a few counts of this clonotype. The V call is TRBV12-3 or TRBV12-4, the J call TRBJ2-4; D might be TRBD1 (5 bases). Trimming removed 3 bases at V and 2 bases at J, with 17 bases between. This CDR3 has 17 amino acids. The CDR3 sequence is CASSLGRQGLTKNIQYF. The CDR3 DNA follows: TGTGCCAGCAGTTTGGGTCGCCAGGGATTGACCAAAAACATTCAGTACTTC.

The V gene is TRBV7-3, the J gene TRBJ2-1; 8 bases map to TRBD1. V shed 3 bases, J shed 2 bases, and the junction held 3 bases outside the gene matches. Germline V gene data show CDR1 as SGHTA and CDR2 as FQGTGA. The CDR3 consists of 15 residues. The CDR3 DNA reads as TGTGCCAGCAGCTTTACAGGGGGTCCCTACAATGAGCAGTTCTTC. Encoded protein: CASSFTGGPYNEQFF.

In this sample, this clonotype turned up a few times. The V call is TRBV6-5, the J call TRBJ2-4, with 8 bases aligning to TRBD2. Near its end, the DNA agrees better with TRBJ2-7, so the J call may be wrong. Germline V gene data show CDR1 as MNHEY and CDR2 as SVGAGI. There are 15 residues in the CDR3. For the CDR3, the DNA is TGTGCCAGCAGTTATACGGCGGGAGGCCCCTACGAGCAGTACTTC. As protein: CASSYTAGGPYEQYF.

The chain links TRBV7-9 to TRBJ2-5; weak D call: TRBD1 (6 bases). From germline, CDR1 is SEHNR and CDR2 FQNEAQ (reference sequence). CDR3 length equals 15 residues. The V end lost 3 bases, the J end lost 2 bases, and 13 bases lay between the germline ends. As DNA, the CDR3 is TGTGCCAGCAGCTTCGTCGGGACACCTCAAGAGACCCAGTACTTC. Translating gives CASSFVGTPQETQYF.

The chain carries TRBV29-1 and TRBJ1-1; D is uncertain. This CDR3 comprises 14 residues. The V end was cut by 8 bases, the J end by 1 base, with 17 bases between. Per germline, CDR1 SQVTM and CDR2 ANQGSEA. The CDR3: CSTGRLLGNTEAFF. The CDR3 nucleotides read TGCAGCACGGGCCGGCTTCTGGGGAACACTGAAGCTTTCTTT.